Following are 18 T cell receptor beta chains from one sample sequenced in a study of identical twins. TCRdb called the 5' RACE reads again in MiXCR, with one record for every CDR3 protein. The table has 450,000 or so distinct CDR3 sequences, approximately 17% seen once. The specimen sequenced was naive T cells sorted from blood. Receptor source: a man in his fifties in good health.

This clonotype was recorded a few times. The chain links TRBV29-1 to TRBJ2-7; a possible D gene is TRBD1 (6 bases). V was pared by 6 bases and J by 2 bases, with 11 bases between. Germline V gene data show CDR1 as SQVTM and CDR2 as ANQGSEA. This CDR3 is 12 amino acids long. The CDR3 here is CSVQGTTYEQYF. The CDR3 region has the DNA TGCAGCGTCCAGGGGACCACCTACGAGCAGTACTTC.

In this sample, this clonotype turned up a few times. The gene calls are TRBV10-3 and TRBJ2-3; D is perhaps TRBD2 (6 bases). Germline V gives CDR1 ENHRY, CDR2 SYGVKD. This CDR3 spans 16 amino acids. V shed 2 bases and J shed 2 bases, with 14 bases lying between them. Written as DNA, the CDR3 is TGTGCCATCAGTGAGATCGCCAGCGGGTACACAGATACGCAGTATTTT. The encoded protein is CAISEIASGYTDTQYF.

This clonotype was found many times. V gene TRBV7-9 combines with J gene TRBJ2-1; D tentatively reads TRBD1 or TRBD2 (5 bases each). V was pared by 4 bases and J by 15 bases, with 16 bases between. The CDR3 covers 12 residues. CDR1 SEHNR and CDR2 FQNEAQ come from the germline V gene (reference sequence). The DNA for the CDR3 is TGTGCCAGCAGCTCCTCCCCGGGACGGCGGTTCTTC. Amino acids: CASSSSPGRRFF.

This chain connects TRBV12-3 or TRBV12-4 to TRBJ1-2; 7 nucleotides match TRBD1. Germline trimming cut 6 bases from V and 2 bases from J; bases unmatched to any gene: 6. The CDR3 sequence is 14 residues long. The CDR3 loop reads CASSLLTGNYGYTF. CDR3 DNA sequence: TGTGCCAGCAGCCTCCTGACAGGGAACTATGGCTACACCTTC.

The chain combines TRBV7-9 with TRBJ2-3, with D uncertain. The ends were cut back, 5 bases at V and 2 bases at J, with 14 bases in the middle. Germline V lookup: CDR1 SEHNR, CDR2 FQNEAQ (reference sequence). The CDR3 length is 15 residues. CDR3 region: CASSRQPLNTDTQYF. DNA of the CDR3: TGTGCCAGCAGCCGGCAACCACTCAACACAGATACGCAGTATTTT.

The chain is built from TRBV9 and TRBJ2-1; D call uncertain. Germline V gene lookup returns CDR1 SGDLS and CDR2 YYNGEE. Trimming shortened V by 0 bases and J by 0 bases, and 10 bases separated the two germline ends. This CDR3 region has 16 residues. The CDR3 sequence is CASSVVWSSSYNEQFF. The CDR3, as DNA: TGTGCCAGCAGCGTAGTTTGGAGTTCCTCCTACAATGAGCAGTTCTTC.

This clonotype was seen a few times. V and J are TRBV6-5 and TRBJ2-7; TRBD1 aligns across 7 bases. The germline V gene encodes CDR1 MNHEY and CDR2 SVGAGI. The CDR3 length is 14 residues. The J segment lost 4 bases and the V segment lost 2 bases, leaving 5 bases of the junction unmatched. The CDR3 sequence is CASSYMGTAYEQYF. The CDR3 DNA sequence: TGTGCCAGCAGTTACATGGGGACAGCATACGAGCAGTACTTC.

J is TRBJ2-1 and V is TRBV2; 7 bases match TRBD1. V lost 5 bases and J lost 6; bases outside the gene matches: 7. This CDR3 spans 14 amino acids. Germline V gene lookup returns CDR1 SNHLY and CDR2 FYNNEI. CDR3 region: CASSTFYRGNEQFF. DNA of the CDR3: TGTGCCAGCAGTACTTTCTACAGGGGCAATGAGCAGTTCTTC.

V gene TRBV20-1 combines with J gene TRBJ2-1; 9 bases fit TRBD2. Germline CDR1 is DFQATT and CDR2 is SNEGSKA (reference sequence). This CDR3 contains 15 residues. Trimming at V came to 6 bases and at J to 6 bases, leaving 12 bases not matched to a gene. In nucleotides, the CDR3 is TGCAGTGCCCCCCTTAGCGGGAGCTTCATCAATGAGCAGTTCTTC. It translates to CSAPLSGSFINEQFF.

The V call is TRBV20-1, the J call TRBJ2-1, with TRBD2 matching 7 bases. After removal of 5 bases from V and 2 bases from J, the junction contained 6 bases not matched to a gene. Germline loops: CDR1 DFQATT, CDR2 SNEGSKA (reference sequence). CDR3 length: 14 amino acids. In DNA form, the CDR3 reads TGCAGTGCTTCGAGCGGGGCCCCCTACAATGAGCAGTTCTTC. Translation: CSASSGAPYNEQFF.

As regards this clonotype: Since a much larger clone is just one base distant, this may be a read error. The V call is TRBV24-1, the J call TRBJ2-1; 8 bases are a match to TRBD2. Looked up from germline, CDR1 is KGHDR and CDR2 is SFDVKD. The CDR3 runs to 16 residues. CDR3 bases: TGTACCACCAGTGATTTAGCGGGGCGATCCTACAATGAGCAGTTCTTC. Protein: CTTSDLAGRSYNEQFF.

V and J are TRBV7-6 and TRBJ2-7; 12 nucleotides line up with TRBD1. The length of the CDR3 is 16 residues. V shed 5 bases, J shed 7 bases, and the junction held 12 bases outside the gene matches. CDR1 SGHVS and CDR2 FNYEAQ come from the germline V gene. The CDR3 DNA is TGTGCCAGCAGCGGATACCGGGACAGGGGGCTTAGAGAGCAGTACTTC. Amino acids: CASSGYRDRGLREQYF.

The chain combines TRBV5-1 with TRBJ2-7; D gene uncertain. Germline V gene lookup returns CDR1 SGHRS and CDR2 YFSETQ. This CDR3 comprises 13 residues. V was shortened by 1 base and J by 2 bases, with 7 bases between the two germline ends. CDR3 nucleotides: TGCGCCAGCAGCTTGCAGGATCCCTACGAGCAGTACTTC. Its translation is CASSLQDPYEQYF.

In this sample, this clonotype turned up once. The chain uses TRBV4-1 and TRBJ1-5; a weak D match, TRBD1 (5 bases). The CDR3 loop spans 15 amino acids. CDR1 and CDR2 (germline): MGHRA, YSYEKL. Trimming removed 2 bases from V and 1 base from J, with 9 bases in between. This CDR3 reads CASSQQGGSNQPQHF. The CDR3 region has the DNA TGCGCCAGCAGCCAACAGGGTGGAAGCAATCAGCCCCAGCATTTT.

This clonotype was observed at least ten times. The rearrangement links TRBV5-1 to TRBJ2-1, with 11 bases fitting TRBD2. This CDR3 comprises 16 residues. V was pared by 0 bases and J by 4 bases, with 3 bases of the junction left unmatched. Germline CDR1 and CDR2: SGHRS and YFSETQ. CDR3 nucleotides: TGCGCCAGCAGCTTGGAAGGGACTAGCGGATACAATGAGCAGTTCTTC. Protein sequence: CASSLEGTSGYNEQFF.

The genes are TRBV20-1 and TRBJ1-2, with a tentative D call TRBD1 (5 bases). Germline CDR1 and CDR2: DFQATT and SNEGSKA (reference sequence). CDR3 length: 13 amino acids. V was cut by 5 bases and J by 4 bases, with 14 bases left in between. Here the CDR3 DNA reads TGCAGTGCTGGACGGGACGGTCCCTATGGCTACACCTTC. Encoded protein: CSAGRDGPYGYTF.

This chain joins TRBV12-3 or TRBV12-4 and TRBJ2-3; TRBD2 matches 7 bases. The CDR3 totals 13 residues. The V and J ends lost 4 bases and 8 bases, in that order; junction bases with no gene match: 6. The CDR3 nucleotides read TGTGCCAGCAGTTCCTTTTCGGGGGGTACGCAGTATTTT. Its protein is CASSSFSGGTQYF.

This clonotype was seen only a few times. The V and J genes are TRBV9 and TRBJ2-3, with D maybe TRBD1 (6 bases). Trimming removed 0 bases from V and 5 bases from J, with 10 bases in between. CDR1 and CDR2 from the germline V gene are SGDLS and YYNGEE. The CDR3 has 14 amino acids. The CDR3 nucleotides read TGTGCCAGCAGCGTAGGGTTCAGGGGAGATACGCAGTATTTT. This sequence encodes CASSVGFRGDTQYF.